Sequencing of this TCR beta chain was carried out in a study of early T cells in non-severe SARS-CoV-2 infection. Overall study context: Sequencing of bulk RNA from unsorted whole blood was done, without chain pairing.

Each CDR3 protein gets one entry after TCRdb re-called the 5' RACE reads with MiXCR. In the table there are more than 65,000 distinct CDR3 sequences, 9.5% to 15% of which are singletons. The germline CDR1 and CDR2 sequences are SQVTM and ANQGSEA. Between the trimmed V and J ends, which lost 6 bases and 3 bases, there was a span of 5 bases. This CDR3 spans 11 amino acids. This clonotype has only a few counts. Specimen: whole blood. The sequence came from an adult who was a healthcare worker with PCR-confirmed SARS-CoV-2 infection or an uninfected control (not recorded which). The chain joins TRBV29-1 to TRBJ2-2; no clear D gene. The CDR3 DNA reads as TGCAGCGTAGCTGACACCGGGGAGCTGTTTTTT. Protein: CSVADTGELFF.